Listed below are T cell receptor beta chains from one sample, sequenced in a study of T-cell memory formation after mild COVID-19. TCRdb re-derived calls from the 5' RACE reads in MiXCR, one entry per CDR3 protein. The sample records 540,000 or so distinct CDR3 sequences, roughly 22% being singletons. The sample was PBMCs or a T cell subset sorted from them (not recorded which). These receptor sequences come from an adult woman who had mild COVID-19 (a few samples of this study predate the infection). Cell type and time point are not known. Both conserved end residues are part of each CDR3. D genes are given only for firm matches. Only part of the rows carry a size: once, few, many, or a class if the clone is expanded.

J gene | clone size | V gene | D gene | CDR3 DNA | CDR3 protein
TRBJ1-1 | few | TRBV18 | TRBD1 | TGTGCCAGCTCAAAAGGGACAGGACTGAACACTGAAGCTTTCTTT | CASSKGTGLNTEAFF
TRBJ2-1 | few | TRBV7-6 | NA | TGTGCCAGCAGCTTACAGGAGGGCCCGGGGAAGTGGGAGCAGTTCTTC | CASSLQEGPGKWEQFF
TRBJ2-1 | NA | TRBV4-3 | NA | TGCGCCAGCAGCCAACGACAGGCCAATGAGCAGTTCTTC | CASSQRQANEQFF
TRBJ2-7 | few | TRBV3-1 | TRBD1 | TGTGCCAGCAGCCAGTGGGACAGGGTAAACTACGAGCAGTACTTC | CASSQWDRVNYEQYF
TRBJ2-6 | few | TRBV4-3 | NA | TGCGCCAGCAGCCACCAGGGATCAGGGGCCAACGTCCTGACTTTC | CASSHQGSGANVLTF
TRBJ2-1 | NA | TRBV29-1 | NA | TGCAGCGTTGAATTAGGTTTGTCGCCCAATGAGCAGTTCTTC | CSVELGLSPNEQFF
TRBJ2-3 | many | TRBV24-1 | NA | TGTGCCACCAGTGACACAGATACGCAGTATTTT | CATSDTDTQYF
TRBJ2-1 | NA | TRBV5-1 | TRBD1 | TGCGCCAGCAGCTTGGCCACAGGGGGTGGTGAGCAGTTCTTC | CASSLATGGGEQFF
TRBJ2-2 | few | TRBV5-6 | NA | TGTGCCAGCGGACGATTGGTCGCCGGGGAGCTGTTTTTT | CASGRLVAGELFF
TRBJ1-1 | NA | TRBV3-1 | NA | TGTGCCACCGGGGGCAAGACTATGAACACTGAAGCTTTCTTT | CATGGKTMNTEAFF
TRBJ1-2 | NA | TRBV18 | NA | TGTGCCAGCTCACCCCATGAACACGGGGCGGTGAATGGCTACACCTTC | CASSPHEHGAVNGYTF
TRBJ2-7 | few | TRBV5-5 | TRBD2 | TGTGCCAGCAGCCCACCTCTCCATTCGACTAGCGGGAGACCCGAGCAGTACTTC | CASSPPLHSTSGRPEQYF
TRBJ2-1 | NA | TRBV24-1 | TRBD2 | TGTGCCACCAGTGATATACTAGCGGGATCCAATGAGCAGTTCTTC | CATSDILAGSNEQFF
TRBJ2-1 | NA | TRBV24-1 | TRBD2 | TGTGCCACCAGTGCCCTTGGGACTAGCGGATACAATGAGCAGTTCTTC | CATSALGTSGYNEQFF
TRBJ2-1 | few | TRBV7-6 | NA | TGTGCCAGCAGCTTACCCTCCTTGGGGCTGTACAATGAGCAGTTCTTC | CASSLPSLGLYNEQFF
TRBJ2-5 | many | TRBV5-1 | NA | TGCGCCAGCAGCTTGGTGGGGGACCAAGAGACCCAGTACTTC | CASSLVGDQETQYF
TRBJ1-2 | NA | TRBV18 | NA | TGTGCCAGCTCACCGAGCAGGAACTATGGCTACACCTTC | CASSPSRNYGYTF
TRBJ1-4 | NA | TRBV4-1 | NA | TGCGCCAGCAGCCAAGGACTTCCGGGGCTAAATGAAAAACTGTTTTTT | CASSQGLPGLNEKLFF
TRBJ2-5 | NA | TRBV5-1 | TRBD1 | TGCGCCAGCAGCTTGTTGGCGACAGGGCGAGAGACCCAGTACTTC | CASSLLATGRETQYF
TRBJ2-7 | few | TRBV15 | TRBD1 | TGTGCCACCCACCGGGACAGGGGAGCTCACGAGCAGTACTTC | CATHRDRGAHEQYF
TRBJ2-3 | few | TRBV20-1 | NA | TGCAGTGCTACCGGTTATCCCGGCACAGATACGCAGTATTTT | CSATGYPGTDTQYF
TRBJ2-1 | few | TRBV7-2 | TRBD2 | TGTGCCAGCAGCGGAGGACTAGCGGGAGTGGATGAGCAGTTCTTC | CASSGGLAGVDEQFF
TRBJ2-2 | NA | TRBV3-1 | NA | TGTGCCAGCAGCCACACAAAGAAGCCCGGGCGGGGCTCGAACACCGGGGAGCTGTTTTTT | CASSHTKKPGRGSNTGELFF
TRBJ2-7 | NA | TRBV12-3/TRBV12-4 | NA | TGTGCCAGCAGACGGGACATCCCCCTCGAGCAGTACTTC | CASRRDIPLEQYF
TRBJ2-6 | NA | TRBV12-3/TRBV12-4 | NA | TGTGCCAGCAGCTATCTAGGGTTCGACGTCCTGACTTTC | CASSYLGFDVLTF
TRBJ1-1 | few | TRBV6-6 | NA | TGTGCCAGCAGTTACAGCAGGGGCGGCACTGAAGCTTTCTTT | CASSYSRGGTEAFF
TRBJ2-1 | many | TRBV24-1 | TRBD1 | TGTGCCACCAGTGGGATCCGGGACAGATCGGACAATGAGCAGTTCTTC | CATSGIRDRSDNEQFF
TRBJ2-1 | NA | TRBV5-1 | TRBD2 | TGCGCCAGCAGCCGACTAGCGGGAGAATACAATGAGCAGTTCTTC | CASSRLAGEYNEQFF
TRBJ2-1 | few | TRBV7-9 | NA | TGTGCCAGCAGCTTGGGGGGGCGCGACAATGAGCAGTTCTTC | CASSLGGRDNEQFF
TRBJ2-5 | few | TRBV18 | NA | TGTGCCAGCTCACCAGGAGAGACAGCTTTGACCCAGTACTTC | CASSPGETALTQYF
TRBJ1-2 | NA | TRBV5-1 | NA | TGCGCCAGCAGCTTAGGGGACGGCGGCTACACCTTC | CASSLGDGGYTF
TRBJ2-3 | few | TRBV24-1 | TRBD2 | TGTGCCACCAGTGCTAGCGGGAGAACAGATACGCAGTATTTT | CATSASGRTDTQYF
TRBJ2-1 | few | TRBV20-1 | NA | TGCAGTGCTAGGGGGGCGGGGCAGTACAATGAGCAGTTCTTC | CSARGAGQYNEQFF
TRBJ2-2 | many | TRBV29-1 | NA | TGCAGCGTTCTAGATCCGAACACCGGGGAGCTGTTTTTT | CSVLDPNTGELFF
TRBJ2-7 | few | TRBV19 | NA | TGTGCCAGTAGTATTACCCATAGCGACGAGCAGTACTTC | CASSITHSDEQYF
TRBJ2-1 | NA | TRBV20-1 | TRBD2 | TGCAGTGCTAGAGAACTAGCGGGGGGCCTCAATGAGCAGTTCTTC | CSARELAGGLNEQFF
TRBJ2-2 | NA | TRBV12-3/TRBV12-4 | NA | TGTGCCAGCAGTTTAGCCAGGGATATTTCGCCGAGCACCGGGGAGCTGTTTTTT | CASSLARDISPSTGELFF
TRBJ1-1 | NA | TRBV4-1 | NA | TGCGCCAGCAGCCAAGCGACCCGTGGACCAACAGGGAGGACTGAAGCTTTCTTT | CASSQATRGPTGRTEAFF
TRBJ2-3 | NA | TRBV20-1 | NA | TGCAGTGCTAGTCATACTAGCAGCACAGATACGCAGTATTTT | CSASHTSSTDTQYF
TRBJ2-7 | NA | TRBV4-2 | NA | TGTGCCAGCAGCCAAGCCGGGGGCGGCTACGAGCAGTACTTC | CASSQAGGGYEQYF
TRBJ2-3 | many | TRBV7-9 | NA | TGTGCCAGCATGGGGACACCCGACGCAAATACGCAGTATTTT | CASMGTPDANTQYF